This passage covers 23 T cell receptor beta chains from one sample sequenced in a study of T cells in Graves' hyperthyroidism and ophthalmopathy. RNA transcripts provided the source from which TCR beta CDR3 regions were amplified. The HTBI primer set drove a first-round RT-PCR of the TCR CDR3. TCRdb itself ran the multiplex PCR reads through MiXCR, one entry per CDR3 protein. The sample has approximately 620,000 distinct CDR3 sequences, approximately 15% seen once. Sequenced input: blood. The receptor source for this set is a woman between 25 and 40 years old with Graves' hyperthyroidism that later progressed to Graves' ophthalmopathy.

The rearrangement links TRBV18 to TRBJ2-2; TRBD2 aligns across 12 bases. Germline V CDR1 and CDR2: KGHSH, LQKENI. The trim removed 1 base at V and 6 bases at J, leaving 12 bases unmatched. The CDR3 contains 19 residues. This chain's CDR3 is CASSPRRLAGVTDAGELFF. CDR3 DNA sequence: TGTGCCAGCTCACCACGACGACTAGCGGGAGTAACCGACGCCGGGGAGCTGTTTTTT.

This clonotype has a handful of counts. The chain's CDR3 is CASSYEPHEQYF. The CDR3 bases are TGTGCCAGCAGTTACGAACCCCACGAGCAGTACTTC. J is TRBJ2-7 and V is TRBV6-2 or TRBV6-3; D is uncertain. With 2 bases removed from V and 5 bases from J, the gap between germline ends came to 7 bases. This CDR3 is 12 amino acids long. The germline gives CDR1 MNHEY, CDR2 SVGEGT.

In this sample, this clonotype turned up many times. This chain joins TRBV6-1 and TRBJ1-3; no clear D gene. The germline V and J ends were trimmed by 1 base and 2 bases, with 9 bases remaining between them. Germline CDR1 reads MNHNS; CDR2 reads SASEGT. The CDR3 sequence is 15 residues long. The CDR3 is CASSEGRTPGNTIYF. The CDR3 DNA is TGTGCCAGCAGTGAAGGGCGGACTCCTGGAAACACCATATATTTT.

The V gene is TRBV24-1, the J gene TRBJ1-1; 8 nucleotides line up with TRBD1. CDR3 size: 18 residues. Trimming at V came to 5 bases and at J to 1 base, leaving 14 bases not matched to a gene. Germline V gene sequence: CDR1 KGHDR, CDR2 SFDVKD. CDR3 residues: CATSAGPGGLPSNTEAFF. CDR3 in DNA: TGTGCCACCAGTGCGGGGCCAGGGGGCCTTCCCTCGAACACTGAAGCTTTCTTT.

In the case of this clonotype: A read error may account for a junction end that differs from germline. The V and J genes are TRBV7-7 and TRBJ2-1; 10 nucleotides match TRBD2. Germline V gene data show CDR1 as SSHAT and CDR2 as FNYEAQ (reference sequence). This CDR3 has 17 residues. The CDR3 spells CASSPHAGTSAYNEQFF. DNA of the CDR3: TGTGCTAGCAGCCCCCACGCCGGGACTAGCGCCTACAATGAGCAGTTCTTC.

This clonotype was observed at least ten times. The gene calls are TRBV20-1 and TRBJ1-4, with D possibly matching TRBD1 (5 bases). The CDR3 spans 14 residues. The V and J ends lost 2 bases and 8 bases respectively, with 15 bases between them. The germline CDR1 and CDR2 sequences are DFQATT and SNEGSKA (reference sequence). The CDR3 DNA sequence: TGCAGTGCTAGATCAGGGAACGGAGGGGAAAAACTGTTTTTT. Its protein product is CSARSGNGGEKLFF.

This chain joins TRBV10-3 and TRBJ2-5, with TRBD1 identical over 7 bases. The V gene end was trimmed by 4 bases and the J gene end by 2 bases; junction bases not matched to a gene: 4. CDR3 length equals 14 residues. Germline CDR1 is ENHRY and CDR2 is SYGVKD. The CDR3 spells CAISGQGGQETQYF. CDR3 bases: TGTGCCATCAGTGGACAGGGTGGGCAAGAGACCCAGTACTTC.

This clonotype came up many times. The rearrangement joins TRBV20-1 to TRBJ1-1, with 8 bases fitting TRBD1. This CDR3 has 13 residues. Germline-derived CDR1 and CDR2 are DFQATT and SNEGSKA (reference sequence). The V segment lost 5 bases and the J segment 8 bases; nucleotides outside the gene matches: 10. CDR3 in amino acids: CSAGRGTGGEAFF. The CDR3 bases are TGCAGTGCTGGGCGTGGGACAGGCGGAGAAGCTTTCTTT.

V is TRBV28 and J is TRBJ2-7, with D possibly matching TRBD1 (5 bases). The CDR3 totals 17 residues. Germline V gene sequence: CDR1 MDHEN, CDR2 SYDVKM. Trimming stripped 6 bases from V and 0 bases from J, with 21 bases between. The CDR3: CASSRLKDSLSSYEQYF. The CDR3 region has the DNA TGTGCCAGCAGCCGCTTGAAAGACAGTTTGAGCTCCTACGAGCAGTACTTC.

This clonotype has ten or more counts. The rearrangement uses TRBV24-1 and TRBJ2-1, with 8 bases fitting TRBD2. V lost 3 bases, J lost 8 bases, and 14 bases stayed unmatched. This CDR3 comprises 17 residues. In germline, CDR1 is KGHDR, CDR2 SFDVKD. The DNA of the CDR3 is TGTGCCACCAGTGATCTCTTCCTTAGCGGGACTGGGGATGAGCAGTTCTTC. It specifies CATSDLFLSGTGDEQFF.

The chain carries TRBV7-9 and TRBJ1-5, with D unclear. The germline V and J ends were trimmed by 5 bases and 7 bases, with 12 bases remaining between them. The length of the CDR3 is 13 residues. CDR1 and CDR2 (germline): SEHNR, FQNEAQ (reference sequence). DNA for the CDR3: TGTGCCAGCAGCGCAGCATCGGGGCAGCCCCAGCATTTT. Translation gives CASSAASGQPQHF.

The sample holds many counts of this clonotype. V and J are TRBV18 and TRBJ2-7; 8 bases are a match to TRBD2. This CDR3 spans 14 amino acids. Per the germline V gene, CDR1 is KGHSH and CDR2 is LQKENI. Germline trimming cut 3 bases from V and 5 bases from J; bases unmatched to any gene: 6. DNA of the CDR3: TGTGCCAGCTCACCGGGGCGGGAGGACCACGAGCAGTACTTC. It is translated as CASSPGREDHEQYF.

The chain is built from TRBV4-2 and TRBJ1-1; unclear D gene. The CDR3 extends over 18 amino acids. The V gene's germline CDR1 is LGHNA and CDR2 YNFKEQ. V gave up 0 bases and J gave up 5 bases, with 22 bases separating them. The CDR3 is CASSQDWVKWTGETEAFF. The CDR3 DNA sequence: TGTGCCAGCAGCCAAGATTGGGTCAAATGGACCGGGGAGACTGAAGCTTTCTTT.

This clonotype turned up a few times. V usage is TRBV30 and J usage is TRBJ2-3; 12 bases are shared with TRBD2. In germline, CDR1 is GTSNPN, CDR2 SVGIG (reference sequence). The V and J ends lost 5 bases and 5 bases, in that order; junction bases with no gene match: 5. The length of the CDR3 is 14 residues. CDR3 DNA: TGTGCCTGGGCCTCTAGCGGGAGGGGAGATACGCAGTATTTT. Translating it yields CAWASSGRGDTQYF.

At least ten counts were recorded for this clonotype. V is TRBV27 and J is TRBJ2-7, with D perhaps TRBD2 (5 bases). The CDR3 is made up of 14 amino acids. In germline, CDR1 is MNHEY, CDR2 SMNVEV (reference sequence). V was pared by 4 bases and J by 2 bases, with 12 bases between. Here the CDR3 DNA reads TGTGCCAGCAGTTCCGGGAAGGACGCCTACGAGCAGTACTTC. It codes for CASSSGKDAYEQYF.

There are many counts of this clonotype. This chain links TRBV6-2 or TRBV6-3 with TRBJ2-7; the D gene is possibly TRBD1 (6 bases). This CDR3 has 13 residues. CDR1 and CDR2 (germline): MNHEY, SVGEGT. The V gene lost 0 bases and the J gene lost 3 bases, with 6 bases spanning the gap. In DNA form, the CDR3 reads TGTGCCAGCAGTTACTCGACAGGCTACGAGCAGTACTTC. The encoded protein is CASSYSTGYEQYF.

This clonotype came up many times. The CDR3 nucleotides are TGCAGTGCTAGCGCCCATCAGGGGGCGCAGGAAAAACTGTTTTTT. Protein sequence: CSASAHQGAQEKLFF. The chain joins TRBV20-1 to TRBJ1-4, with TRBD1 matching 8 bases. The CDR3 sequence is 15 residues long. Germline assignment: CDR1 DFQATT and CDR2 SNEGSKA (reference sequence). With 3 bases clipped from V and 8 bases from J, the junction kept 11 bases outside the gene matches.

The table lists this clonotype with many counts. The chain recombines TRBV12-3 or TRBV12-4 with TRBJ2-3; TRBD2 agrees at 12 bases. Trimming took 6 bases from V and 4 from J; bases not matched to a gene: 2. The CDR3 consists of 14 residues. CDR3 loop: CASSGLAGPDTQYF. The CDR3 DNA sequence: TGTGCCAGCAGCGGACTAGCGGGGCCAGATACGCAGTATTTT.

The chain carries TRBV30 and TRBJ2-7, with 7 positions matching TRBD1. The V gene's germline CDR1 is GTSNPN and CDR2 SVGIG (reference sequence). The CDR3 is 12 residues long. After removal of 7 bases from V and 4 bases from J, the junction contained 7 bases not matched to a gene. CDR3 loop: CASTVQGYEQYF. DNA of the CDR3: TGTGCCTCGACCGTACAGGGGTACGAGCAGTACTTC.

This clonotype has just one count. The chain joins TRBV9 to TRBJ2-5, with 10 bases identical to TRBD1. The CDR3 totals 18 residues. Looked up from germline, CDR1 is SGDLS and CDR2 is YYNGEE. After removal of 4 bases from V and 0 bases from J, the junction contained 12 bases not matched to a gene. The CDR3 sequence is CASSTGTGALINQETQYF. DNA for the CDR3: TGTGCCAGCAGCACCGGGACAGGGGCGTTGATAAACCAAGAGACCCAGTACTTC.

This clonotype was detected many times. The V and J genes are TRBV12-3 or TRBV12-4 and TRBJ2-3; 12 bases agree with TRBD2. The CDR3 has 18 amino acids. With 6 bases clipped from V and 1 base from J, the junction kept 11 bases outside the gene matches. Here the CDR3 DNA reads TGTGCCAGCAGAAGATCCCGGACTAGCGGGGCGGGCACAGATACGCAGTATTTT. This gives the protein CASRRSRTSGAGTDTQYF.

Remarks on this clonotype: A read error may explain this, as a much larger clone is one base away. The CDR3 nucleotides read TGTGCCGCCAGCAGGGACAGGGGGCTCGGTGGCTACACCTTC. Translating it yields CAASRDRGLGGYTF. The J gene is TRBJ1-2, the V gene TRBV15; 12 bases match TRBD1. Germline V gene data show CDR1 as LNHNV and CDR2 as YYDKDF (reference sequence). This CDR3 comprises 14 residues.

Note on this clonotype: A clone one base away is much larger, so this may be a read error. This chain uses TRBV20-1 with TRBJ1-3; D ambiguous. Germline loops: CDR1 DFQATT, CDR2 SNEGSKA (reference sequence). V gave up 0 bases and J gave up 8 bases, with 8 bases separating them. The CDR3 is made up of 12 amino acids. Here the CDR3 reads CSARDPVDTIYF. For the CDR3, the DNA is TGCAGTGCTAGAGATCCTGTGGACACCATATATTTT.